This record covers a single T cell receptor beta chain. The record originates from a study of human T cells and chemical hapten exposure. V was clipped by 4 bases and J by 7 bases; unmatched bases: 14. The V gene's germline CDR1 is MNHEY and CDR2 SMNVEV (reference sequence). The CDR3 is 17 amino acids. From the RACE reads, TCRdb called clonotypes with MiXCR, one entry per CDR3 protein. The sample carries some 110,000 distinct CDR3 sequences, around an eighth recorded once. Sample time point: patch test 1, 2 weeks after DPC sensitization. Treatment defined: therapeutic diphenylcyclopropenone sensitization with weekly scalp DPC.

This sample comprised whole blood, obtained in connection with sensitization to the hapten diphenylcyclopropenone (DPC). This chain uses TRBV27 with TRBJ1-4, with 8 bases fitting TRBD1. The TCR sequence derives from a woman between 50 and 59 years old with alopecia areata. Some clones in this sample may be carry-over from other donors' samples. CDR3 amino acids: CASSSAHSLDRGEKLFF. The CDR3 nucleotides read TGTGCCAGCAGTTCCGCCCATTCTCTCGACAGGGGTGAAAAACTGTTTTTT. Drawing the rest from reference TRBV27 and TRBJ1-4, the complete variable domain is EAQVTQNPRYLITVTGKKLTVTCSQNMNHEYMSWYRQDPGLGLRQIYYSMNVEVTDKGDVPEGYKVSRKEKRNFPLILESPSPNQTSLYFCASSSAHSLDRGEKLFFGSGTQLSVL.